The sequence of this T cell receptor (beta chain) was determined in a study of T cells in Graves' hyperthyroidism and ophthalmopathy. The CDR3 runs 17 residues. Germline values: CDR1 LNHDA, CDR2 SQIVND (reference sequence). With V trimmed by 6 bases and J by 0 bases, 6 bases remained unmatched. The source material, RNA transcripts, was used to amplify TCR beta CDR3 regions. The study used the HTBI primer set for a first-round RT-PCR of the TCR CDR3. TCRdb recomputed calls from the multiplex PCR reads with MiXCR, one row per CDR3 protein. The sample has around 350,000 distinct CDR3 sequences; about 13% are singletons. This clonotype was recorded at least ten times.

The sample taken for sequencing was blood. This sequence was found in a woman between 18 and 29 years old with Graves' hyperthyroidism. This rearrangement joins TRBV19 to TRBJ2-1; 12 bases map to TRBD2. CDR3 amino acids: CASRASGGAVSYNEQFF. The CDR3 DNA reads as TGTGCCAGTAGGGCTAGCGGGGGGGCCGTCTCCTACAATGAGCAGTTCTTC. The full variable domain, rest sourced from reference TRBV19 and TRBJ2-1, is DGGITQSPKYLFRKEGQNVTLSCEQNLNHDAMYWYRQDPGQGLRLIYYSQIVNDFQKGDIAEGYSVSREKKESFPLTVTSAQKNPTAFYLCASRASGGAVSYNEQFFGPGTRLTVL.